A selection of T cell receptor beta chains follows, all from one sample in a study of blood T cell repertoires in COVID-19. This table comes from immunoSEQ multiplex PCR, and its TCRdb copy is limited to in-frame clones, with some not included. The sample contains around 270,000 clones, about four fifths of which appear only once. What was sequenced was peripheral blood. The receptors here all came from a person aged 65-85 years with COVID-19, enrolled during active disease. Each CDR3 is given with its conserved first and last residue.

TRBV10-3	TRBJ2-1	CAISPGLAVNNEQFF
TRBV5-1	TRBJ2-3	CASSPPPTSQDTQYF
TRBV19	TRBJ2-5	CASSPPRKGSWETQYF
TRBV28	TRBJ2-7	CASSLSPRIPTYEQYF
TRBV6-5	TRBJ2-4	CASSTPRAKNIQYF
TRBV15	TRBJ2-5	CATAPGNQETQYF
TRBV7-3	TRBJ1-6	CASSLTGDNSPLHF
TRBV27	TRBJ2-3	CASSPSLLVTQYF
TRBV6-2/TRBV6-3	TRBJ2-1	CASSYYSGSHNEQFF
TRBV5-1	TRBJ2-2	CASSAIRGPNTGELFF
TRBV6-6	TRBJ1-3	CASSASGTGQGNTIYF
TRBV7-9	TRBJ2-2	CASSLGVVGELFF
TRBV19	TRBJ2-1	CASSPRPLGSSYNEQFF
TRBV6-5	TRBJ1-3	CASRTLSSGNTIYF
TRBV19	TRBJ2-7	CASSEQGFRSYEQYF
TRBV5-6	TRBJ1-4	CASSLATGSEKLFF
TRBV9	TRBJ1-3	CASSLTGGENTIYF
TRBV6-2/TRBV6-3	TRBJ1-2	CASSYSTGIRGYTF
TRBV5-4	TRBJ2-3	CASSRPGLYTDTQYF
TRBV28	TRBJ2-1	CASRLRLAGDNEQFF
TRBV6-4	TRBJ2-1	CASRQDSYNEQFF
TRBV7-2	TRBJ2-2	CASGPRLGDSGELFF
TRBV6-2/TRBV6-3	TRBJ2-7	CASSVYRGLNPYEQYF
TRBV6-1	TRBJ2-1	CASSEAIGTLRYNEQFF
TRBV27	TRBJ2-5	CASSLAAAPFQETQYF
TRBV12-3/TRBV12-4	TRBJ1-2	CASSLGGAYGYTF
TRBV18	TRBJ1-3	CASSVGRVSSGNTIYF
TRBV7-9	TRBJ2-1	CASSRWDRGGEPYNEQFF
TRBV28	TRBJ2-7	CASRTPGPLGLAGVPEEQYF
TRBV9	TRBJ2-7	CASSVDGTSGYEQYF
TRBV7-3	TRBJ2-2	CASSLGTGGSAGELFF
TRBV7-2	TRBJ1-6	CASSFSGAAGTNNSPLHF
TRBV4-3	TRBJ1-2	CASSQADSRYGYTF